Following are 21 T cell receptor beta chains from one sample sequenced in a study of patients and donors after allogeneic stem cell transplantation. In TCRdb, the RT-PCR reads were re-called with MiXCR into one record per CDR3 protein. The sample consists of about 30,000 distinct CDR3 sequences, roughly 8% of them appearing once. The source material was blood, either unsorted or a sorted T cell fraction (not recorded which). The receptors here all came from a human donor who was either an allogeneic HSCT recipient or a stem cell or donor lymphocyte infusion donor (not recorded which). It is not recorded whose cells these are; they may come from a transplant donor.

This clonotype was observed many times. This chain joins TRBV4-1 and TRBJ2-7; 7 nucleotides match TRBD2. CDR1 is MGHRA, CDR2 YSYEKL, per germline. V lost 0 bases, J lost 9 bases, and 11 bases stayed unmatched. This CDR3 has 15 amino acids. DNA for the CDR3: TGCGCCAGCAGCCAAGAACCCGGGACTACCCTCGGGCAGTACTTC. Translated, it gives CASSQEPGTTLGQYF.

In its sample, this clonotype was seen a few times. The chain couples TRBV7-9 to TRBJ2-3; the D gene could be TRBD1 or TRBD2 (5 bases each). With 5 bases removed from V and 0 bases from J, the gap between germline ends came to 12 bases. Germline V CDR1 and CDR2: SEHNR, FQNEAQ (reference sequence). CDR3 length: 15 amino acids. In DNA, the CDR3 is TGTGCCAGCAGCGAGATGGGGGATAGCACAGATACGCAGTATTTT. Translating it yields CASSEMGDSTDTQYF.

This clonotype appeared many times. V gene TRBV11-1 combines with J gene TRBJ2-2; 7 bases are a match to TRBD2. The V and J ends lost 0 bases and 6 bases, in that order; junction bases with no gene match: 4. The CDR3 is 15 residues long. Per the germline V gene, CDR1 is SGHAT and CDR2 is FQDESV (reference sequence). CDR3 DNA sequence: TGTGCCAGCAGCTTAGCGGCGGGAGTACCCGGGGAGCTGTTTTTT. Its protein product is CASSLAAGVPGELFF.

This clonotype came up many times. This chain uses TRBV29-1 with TRBJ2-7; D ambiguous. Trimming removed 4 bases from V and 2 bases from J, with 6 bases in between. Per the germline V gene, CDR1 is SQVTM and CDR2 is ANQGSEA. This CDR3 comprises 11 residues. The DNA for the CDR3 is TGCAGCGTTGCCGGAACCTACGAGCAGTACTTC. Encoded protein: CSVAGTYEQYF.

This clonotype was seen at least ten times. This chain joins TRBV11-3 and TRBJ2-1, with TRBD2 matching over 8 bases. Germline CDR1 SGHNT, CDR2 YENEEA. This CDR3 contains 16 residues. The V gene end was trimmed by 0 bases and the J gene end by 6 bases; junction bases not matched to a gene: 7. The CDR3 sequence: CASSLEGTREVNEQFF. The CDR3 coding sequence is TGTGCCAGCAGCTTAGAAGGGACTAGGGAGGTCAATGAGCAGTTCTTC.

This clonotype appeared many times. The chain combines TRBV7-9 with TRBJ1-1; D not resolved. V was pared by 5 bases and J by 3 bases, with 13 bases between. Germline CDR1 is SEHNR and CDR2 is FQNEAQ (reference sequence). This CDR3 is 14 amino acids long. DNA of the CDR3: TGTGCCAGCAGCGGCAGCGTAACGTACACTGAAGCTTTCTTT. Amino acid sequence: CASSGSVTYTEAFF.

This sequence joins TRBV10-3 and TRBJ2-3; the D is unclear. V was cut by 10 bases and J by 0 bases, with 11 bases left in between. CDR1 and CDR2 from the germline V gene are ENHRY and SYGVKD. CDR3 length: 13 residues. DNA of the CDR3: TGTGCCACCGACGGGTGGAGCACAGATACGCAGTATTTT. Protein: CATDGWSTDTQYF.

The V and J genes are TRBV20-1 and TRBJ2-7; D gene unclear. Germline lookup yields CDR1 DFQATT and CDR2 SNEGSKA (reference sequence). The CDR3 is 14 amino acids. V shed 3 bases and J shed 3 bases, with 15 bases lying between them. The DNA for the CDR3 is TGCAGTGCTAGCACTCGGGTCGCGAGCTACGAGCAGTACTTC. Translation: CSASTRVASYEQYF.

There are many counts of this clonotype. This rearrangement joins TRBV5-1 to TRBJ2-1; weak D call: TRBD2 (5 bases). CDR1 is SGHRS, CDR2 YFSETQ, per germline. This CDR3 comprises 14 residues. Trimming shortened V by 0 bases and J by 7 bases, and 11 bases separated the two germline ends. The chain's CDR3 is CASSLVTSGNEQFF. The CDR3 nucleotides are TGCGCCAGCAGCTTGGTCACCTCGGGAAATGAGCAGTTCTTC.

The chain couples TRBV12-3 or TRBV12-4 to TRBJ2-3; 12 bases are shared with TRBD2. The CDR3 is 18 residues long. V shed 6 bases and J 1 base; nucleotides not matched to a gene: 11. The CDR3 bases are TGTGCCAGCAGAAATCCCGAACGACTAGCGGGGGGCACAGATACGCAGTATTTT. Its protein is CASRNPERLAGGTDTQYF.

This clonotype was observed a few times. This chain joins TRBV12-3 or TRBV12-4 and TRBJ2-3; 7 nucleotides match TRBD1. V gave up 2 bases and J gave up 1 base; unmatched junction bases: 15. CDR3 length: 19 amino acids. CDR3 in amino acids: CASSLTGRDRADGTDTQYF. DNA for the CDR3: TGTGCCAGCAGTTTAACGGGTCGAGACAGGGCGGATGGCACAGATACGCAGTATTTT.

Many counts were recorded for this clonotype. The V gene is TRBV7-6, the J gene TRBJ2-5; D not certain. Deletions cut 4 bases from V and 4 bases from J, with 13 bases between. The CDR3 extends over 14 amino acids. Germline V gives CDR1 SGHVS, CDR2 FNYEAQ. The CDR3 protein is CASSSDIRIETQYF. The CDR3, as DNA: TGTGCCAGCAGCTCCGACATCCGAATAGAGACCCAGTACTTC.

The chain is built from TRBV11-3 and TRBJ2-5; D may match TRBD1 or TRBD2 (5 bases each). Germline V gene sequence: CDR1 SGHNT, CDR2 YENEEA. The CDR3 spans 15 residues. V was cut by 1 base and J by 2 bases, with 11 bases left in between. This CDR3 reads CASSLGGTLQETQYF. For the CDR3, the DNA is TGTGCCAGCAGCTTAGGGGGGACCCTACAAGAGACCCAGTACTTC. Drawing the rest from reference TRBV11-3 and TRBJ2-5, the complete variable domain is EAGVVQSPRYKIIEKKQPVAFWCNPISGHNTLYWYLQNLGQGPELLIRYENEEAVDDSQLPKDRFSAERLKGVDSTLKIQPAELGDSAVYLCASSLGGTLQETQYFGPGTRLLVL.

This chain connects TRBV21-1 to TRBJ2-5; the DNA was not compared with TRBD2, the D call given in the table. TRBV21-1 is assigned pseudogene status. This CDR3 has 15 residues. CDR3 in DNA: TGTGCCAGCTTAGGACTAGCGGGGACTCAAGAGACCCAGTACTTC. Encoded protein: CASLGLAGTQETQYF.

This clonotype showed up many times. The V and J genes are TRBV9 and TRBJ2-7; D not certain. Germline loops: CDR1 SGDLS, CDR2 YYNGEE. CDR3 size: 15 residues. Trimming removed 0 bases at V and 0 bases at J, with 10 bases between. CDR3 in DNA: TGTGCCAGCAGCGTAGTTCCAGAGAGCTCCTACGAGCAGTACTTC. This sequence encodes CASSVVPESSYEQYF.

This clonotype was counted a few times. The chain combines TRBV9 with TRBJ2-1, with D unclear. This CDR3 is 13 amino acids long. V shed 0 bases and J shed 8 bases, with 9 bases lying between them. Germline V gives CDR1 SGDLS, CDR2 YYNGEE. The CDR3 DNA reads as TGTGCCAGCAGCGTAGCTAGAAGAGATGAGCAGTTCTTC. It specifies CASSVARRDEQFF.

This clonotype was counted ten times or more. This chain joins TRBV15 and TRBJ2-3; 8 nucleotides match TRBD1. The J segment lost 6 bases and the V segment lost 1 base, leaving 12 bases of the junction unmatched. There are 17 residues in the CDR3. The germline V gene has CDR1 LNHNV and CDR2 YYDKDF (reference sequence). Written as DNA, the CDR3 is TGTGCCACCAGCAGAGGAGGGACAGGCCGGGGGACGGATACGCAGTATTTT. It encodes CATSRGGTGRGTDTQYF.

This clonotype was counted only a few times. CDR3 DNA: TGTGCCAGCAGCCCGAGGAAAAGCGTCAACGGTGAGCAGTTCTTC. Encoded protein: CASSPRKSVNGEQFF. The genes are TRBV4-2 and TRBJ2-1; unclear D gene. There are 15 residues in the CDR3. CDR1 and CDR2 (germline): LGHNA, YNFKEQ. Trimming removed 4 bases from V and 9 bases from J, with 19 bases in between.

This clonotype was found many times. CDR3 loop: CSARVSALGNSPLHF. Here the CDR3 DNA reads TGCAGTGCTAGAGTCTCAGCCCTAGGGAATTCACCCCTCCACTTT. The chain couples TRBV20-1 to TRBJ1-6; D is ambiguous. Trimming shortened V by 1 base and J by 7 bases, and 14 bases separated the two germline ends. The length of the CDR3 is 15 residues. Germline V lookup: CDR1 DFQATT, CDR2 SNEGSKA (reference sequence).

This clonotype was detected only a few times. J is TRBJ2-1 and V is TRBV27, with D hard to call. V gave up 5 bases and J gave up 0 bases, with 14 bases separating them. The CDR3 runs 16 residues. Germline loops: CDR1 MNHEY, CDR2 SMNVEV (reference sequence). CDR3 protein: CASSPDWASSYNEQFF. CDR3 nucleotides: TGTGCCAGCAGTCCCGATTGGGCTAGCTCCTACAATGAGCAGTTCTTC.

This clonotype was seen only a few times. The V gene is TRBV12-3 or TRBV12-4, the J gene TRBJ2-1; 9 nucleotides agree with TRBD2. This CDR3 comprises 15 residues. V was clipped by 5 bases and J by 1 base; unmatched bases: 3. DNA of the CDR3: TGTGCCAGCAGTACAGCGGGGGGTTCCTACAATGAGCAGTTCTTC. Its translation: CASSTAGGSYNEQFF.